Here is one T cell receptor beta chain with its context. Its antigen is not identified. At one of its ends the junction is not consistent with the germline gene, which may arise from a read error. The source of the sample is a study of blood T cells in healthy people across ages. Study outcomes and limitations: Shifts in expanded clonotypes may have been confounded by donor CMV status, which was unknown. Older age coincided with a roughly linear decline in TCR beta diversity per million T cells.

Caucasian, healthy and from Russia, the donors were aged between roughly 6 and 95. With a J-beta primer mix and a sample-barcoded 5' primer, a second PCR ran about 7 to 12 cycles. Samples each returned at least 2.5 million CDR3-containing paired-end reads. TCRdb independently ran MiXCR on the 5' RACE reads; one entry per CDR3 protein. The table records under 800,000 distinct CDR3 sequences, about 42% of them present only once. The CDR3 consists of 13 residues. The V gene's germline CDR1 is SGHVS and CDR2 FQNEAQ. The sample was blood. V gene TRBV7-8 combines with J gene TRBJ2-5; TRBD1 aligns across 8 bases. This sequence was found in a woman aged 60-70 years in good health. DNA for the CDR3: TGTGCCCGCAGCCCCCGACAGGGGGAGACCCAGTACTTC. Residues: CARSPRQGETQYF.